The clone carrying this T cell receptor beta chain has a single count. Its antigen is unidentified. This sample is part of a study of T cells after posttransplantation cyclophosphamide. Findings and limits, study-wide: Recipient CMV seropositivity and CMV reactivation strongly tracked TRB clonality. Donor CD8+ memory clones often dominated recipient blood repertoires at later times.

Generated by immunoSEQ multiplex PCR, the TCRdb table keeps only in-frame clones and is missing some. There are 5,500 to 7,500 clones in the sample; roughly 98% occur only once, and roughly 0.85% lies in the top ten. Peripheral blood was collected from the related graft donor on the marrow donation day. Sequenced: memory CD4+ T cells sorted from PBMCs. This receptor was identified in a man aged 35 to 55 in good health, CMV-negative, and a related stem cell transplant donor.

This CDR3 is CASSRSGTGQETQYF. In DNA, the CDR3 is TGTGCCAGCAGCCGATCCGGGACAGGGCAAGAGACCCAGTACTTC. The chain joins TRBV7-2 to TRBJ2-5; 9 bases agree with TRBD1. V lost 5 bases, J lost 2 bases, and 6 bases stayed unmatched. CDR3 size: 15 residues. Germline V gene data show CDR1 as SGHTA and CDR2 as FQGNSA. Full variable domain (rest looked up from reference TRBV7-2 and TRBJ2-5): GAGVSQSPSNKVTEKGKDVELRCDPISGHTALYWYRQSLGQGLEFLIYFQGNSAPDKSGLPSDRFSAERTGGSVSTLTIQRTQQEDSAVYLCASSRSGTGQETQYFGPGTRLLVL.